This is a list of T cell receptor beta chains from one sample in a study of T-cell memory formation after mild COVID-19. MiXCR was run by TCRdb on the 5' RACE reads, yielding one entry per CDR3 protein. The sample carries fewer than 550,000 distinct CDR3 sequences, 20% recorded once. Sequencing used PBMCs or a T cell subset sorted from them (not recorded which). All receptors come from an adult woman who had mild COVID-19 (a few samples of this study predate the infection). Cell type and time point are not known. The CDR3 runs from the conserved cysteine through the conserved F or W. The order of the fields is clone size, V gene, J gene, CDR3 protein. Clone size appears in some rows only: once, few, many, or a class for an expanded clone.

few	TRBV4-2	TRBJ2-3	CASSPEISGGGTDTQYF
few	TRBV6-1	TRBJ2-1	CASSEDKRVVYNEQFF
NA	TRBV7-7	TRBJ2-2	CASSLGVTSPNTGELFF
NA	TRBV7-9	TRBJ1-4	CASSPSTGLTEKLFF
NA	TRBV3-1	TRBJ2-3	CASQPGQGLDTQYF
NA	TRBV9	TRBJ1-1	CASSVEGAMNTEAFF
few	TRBV7-2	TRBJ2-7	CASSLSRSSYEQYF
few	TRBV25-1	TRBJ1-3	CASSPGNPTGNTIYF
few	TRBV7-6	TRBJ2-2	CASSARLVTGELFF
NA	TRBV7-2	TRBJ2-7	CASSLGPDRSYEQYF
NA	TRBV2	TRBJ2-4	CASSGRIAKNIQYF